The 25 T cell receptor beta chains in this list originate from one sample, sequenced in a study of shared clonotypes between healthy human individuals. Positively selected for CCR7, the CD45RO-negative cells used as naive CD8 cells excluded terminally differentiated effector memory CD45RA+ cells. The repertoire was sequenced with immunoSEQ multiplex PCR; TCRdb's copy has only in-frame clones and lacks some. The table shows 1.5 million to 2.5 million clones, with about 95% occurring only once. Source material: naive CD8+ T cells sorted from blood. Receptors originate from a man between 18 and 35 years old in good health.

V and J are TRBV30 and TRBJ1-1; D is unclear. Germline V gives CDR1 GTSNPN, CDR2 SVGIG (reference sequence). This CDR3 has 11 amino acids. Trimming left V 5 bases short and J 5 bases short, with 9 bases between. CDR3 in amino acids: CAWVAGTEAFF. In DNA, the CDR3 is TGTGCCTGGGTTGCCGGGACTGAAGCTTTCTTT.

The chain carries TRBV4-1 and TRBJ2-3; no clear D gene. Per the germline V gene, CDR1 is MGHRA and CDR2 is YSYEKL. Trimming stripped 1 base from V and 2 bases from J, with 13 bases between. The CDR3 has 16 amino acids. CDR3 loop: CASSQVPGRTTDTQYF. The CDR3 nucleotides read TGCGCCAGCAGCCAAGTTCCAGGTAGGACCACAGATACGCAGTATTTT.

CDR3: CASSDPPSDPQETQYF. For the CDR3, the DNA is TGCGCCAGCAGTGACCCTCCTAGCGATCCCCAAGAGACCCAGTACTTC. This sequence joins TRBV10-2 and TRBJ2-5; a possible D gene is TRBD2 (6 bases). Germline V gene sequence: CDR1 WSHSY, CDR2 SAAADI. The CDR3 spans 16 residues. V was shortened by 3 bases and J by 1 base, with 15 bases between the two germline ends.

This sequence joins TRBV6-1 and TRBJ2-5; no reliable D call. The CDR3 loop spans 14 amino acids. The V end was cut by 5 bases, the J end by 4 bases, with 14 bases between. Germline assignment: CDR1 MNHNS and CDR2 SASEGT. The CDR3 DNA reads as TGTGCCAGCAGTTCCGGACGCCTGCCAGAGACCCAGTACTTC. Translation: CASSSGRLPETQYF.

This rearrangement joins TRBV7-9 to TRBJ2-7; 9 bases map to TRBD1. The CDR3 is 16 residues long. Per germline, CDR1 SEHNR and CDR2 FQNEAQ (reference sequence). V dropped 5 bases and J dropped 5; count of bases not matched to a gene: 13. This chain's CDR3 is CASSPSRDREPHEQYF. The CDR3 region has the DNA TGTGCCAGCAGCCCCTCCCGGGACAGGGAGCCCCACGAGCAGTACTTC.

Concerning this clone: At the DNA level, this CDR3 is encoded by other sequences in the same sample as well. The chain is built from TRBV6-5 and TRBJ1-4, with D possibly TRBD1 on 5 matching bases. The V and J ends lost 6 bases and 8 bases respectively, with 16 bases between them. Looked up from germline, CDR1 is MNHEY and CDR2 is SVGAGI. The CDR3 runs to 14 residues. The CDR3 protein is CASSYGPRGEKLFF. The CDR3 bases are TGTGCCAGCAGCTATGGTCCACGGGGCGAAAAACTGTTTTTT.

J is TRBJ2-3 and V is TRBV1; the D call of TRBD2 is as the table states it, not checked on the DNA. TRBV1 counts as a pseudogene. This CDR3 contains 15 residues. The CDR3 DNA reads TGCACCAGCAGCCTATCTAGCGAATCCACAGATACGCAGTATTTT. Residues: CTSSLSSESTDTQYF.

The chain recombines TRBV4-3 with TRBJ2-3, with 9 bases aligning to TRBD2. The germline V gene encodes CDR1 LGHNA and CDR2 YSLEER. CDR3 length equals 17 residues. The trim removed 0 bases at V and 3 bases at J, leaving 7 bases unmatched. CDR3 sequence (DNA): TGCGCCAGCAGCCAAGAGGAGGCGGGAGGGCCTACAGATACGCAGTATTTT. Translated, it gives CASSQEEAGGPTDTQYF.

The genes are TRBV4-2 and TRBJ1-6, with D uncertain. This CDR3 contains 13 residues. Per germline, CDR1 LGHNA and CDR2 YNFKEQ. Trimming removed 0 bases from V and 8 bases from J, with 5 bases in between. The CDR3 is CASSQETDSPLHF. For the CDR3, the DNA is TGTGCCAGCAGCCAAGAAACTGATTCACCCCTCCACTTT.

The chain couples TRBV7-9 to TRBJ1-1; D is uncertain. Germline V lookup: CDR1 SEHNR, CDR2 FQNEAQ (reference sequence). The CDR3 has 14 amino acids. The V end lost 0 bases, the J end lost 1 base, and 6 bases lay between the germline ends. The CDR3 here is CASSLANGNTEAFF. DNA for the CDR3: TGTGCCAGCAGCTTAGCGAACGGGAACACTGAAGCTTTCTTT.

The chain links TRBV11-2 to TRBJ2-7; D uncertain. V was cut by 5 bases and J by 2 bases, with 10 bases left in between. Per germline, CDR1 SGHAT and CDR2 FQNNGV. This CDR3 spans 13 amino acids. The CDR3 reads CASSNPMAYEQYF. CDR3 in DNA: TGTGCCAGCAGCAACCCAATGGCCTACGAGCAGTACTTC. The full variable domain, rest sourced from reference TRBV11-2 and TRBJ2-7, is EAGVAQSPRYKIIEKRQSVAFWCNPISGHATLYWYQQILGQGPKLLIQFQNNGVVDDSQLPKDRFSAERLKGVDSTLKIQPAKLEDSAVYLCASSNPMAYEQYFGPGTRLTVT.

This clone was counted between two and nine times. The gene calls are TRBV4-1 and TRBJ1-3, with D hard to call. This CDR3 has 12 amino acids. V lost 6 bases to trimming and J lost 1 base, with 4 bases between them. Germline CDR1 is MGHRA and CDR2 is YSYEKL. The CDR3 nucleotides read TGCGCCAGCAGTGGATCTGGAAACACCATATATTTT. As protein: CASSGSGNTIYF.

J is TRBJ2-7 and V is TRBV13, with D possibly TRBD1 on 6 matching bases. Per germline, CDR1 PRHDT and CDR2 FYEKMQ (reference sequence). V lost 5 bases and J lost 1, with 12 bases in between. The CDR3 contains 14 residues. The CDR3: CASSPRTESYEQYF. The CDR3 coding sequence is TGTGCCAGCAGCCCGAGGACAGAGTCCTACGAGCAGTACTTC.

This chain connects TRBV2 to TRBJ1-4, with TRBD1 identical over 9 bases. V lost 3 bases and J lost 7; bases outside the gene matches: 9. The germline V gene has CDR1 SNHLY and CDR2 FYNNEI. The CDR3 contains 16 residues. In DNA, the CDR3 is TGTGCCAGCAGTGACCCAATGGGACAGGGAGGTGAAAAACTGTTTTTT. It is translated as CASSDPMGQGGEKLFF.

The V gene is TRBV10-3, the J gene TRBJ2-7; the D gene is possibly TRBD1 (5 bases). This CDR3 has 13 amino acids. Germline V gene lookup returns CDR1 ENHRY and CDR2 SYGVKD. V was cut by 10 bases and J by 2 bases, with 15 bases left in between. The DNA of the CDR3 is TGTGCCACTGGGGCGGCTCTGACCTACGAGCAGTACTTC. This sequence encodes CATGAALTYEQYF.

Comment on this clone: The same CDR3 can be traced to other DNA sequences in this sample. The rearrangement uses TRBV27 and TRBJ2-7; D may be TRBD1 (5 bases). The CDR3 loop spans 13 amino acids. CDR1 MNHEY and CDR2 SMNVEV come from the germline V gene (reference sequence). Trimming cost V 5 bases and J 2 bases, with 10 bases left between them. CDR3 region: CASSVQGTYEQYF. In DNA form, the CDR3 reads TGTGCCAGCAGTGTCCAGGGAACCTACGAGCAGTACTTC.

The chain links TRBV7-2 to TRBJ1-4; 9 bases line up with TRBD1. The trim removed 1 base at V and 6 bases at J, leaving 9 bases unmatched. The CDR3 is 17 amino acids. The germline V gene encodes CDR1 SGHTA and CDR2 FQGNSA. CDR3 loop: CASSLGGPGQGDEKLFF. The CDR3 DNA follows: TGTGCCAGCAGCTTAGGGGGACCGGGACAGGGAGATGAAAAACTGTTTTTT. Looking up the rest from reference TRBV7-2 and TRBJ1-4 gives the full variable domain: GAGVSQSPSNKVTEKGKDVELRCDPISGHTALYWYRQSLGQGLEFLIYFQGNSAPDKSGLPSDRFSAERTGGSVSTLTIQRTQQEDSAVYLCASSLGGPGQGDEKLFFGSGTQLSVL.

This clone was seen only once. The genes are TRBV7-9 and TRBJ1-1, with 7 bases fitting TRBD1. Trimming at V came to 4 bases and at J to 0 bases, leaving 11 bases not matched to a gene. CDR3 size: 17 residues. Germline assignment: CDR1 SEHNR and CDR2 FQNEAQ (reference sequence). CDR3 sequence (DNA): TGTGCCAGCAGCTACGGGACAGACCACAGCATGAACACTGAAGCTTTCTTT. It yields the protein CASSYGTDHSMNTEAFF.

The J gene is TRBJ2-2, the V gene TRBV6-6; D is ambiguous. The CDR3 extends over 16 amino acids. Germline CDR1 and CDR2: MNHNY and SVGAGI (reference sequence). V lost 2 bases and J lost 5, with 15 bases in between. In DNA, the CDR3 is TGTGCCAGCAGTTACACCGTGGGATCTCAAACCGGGGAGCTGTTTTTT. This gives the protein CASSYTVGSQTGELFF.

For the CDR3, the DNA is TGTGCCACTACAGGGGAGCTAAATCTTTCGCCCCTCCACTTT. It yields the protein CATTGELNLSPLHF. The rearrangement uses TRBV7-9 and TRBJ1-6, with 7 bases that match TRBD1. The CDR3 contains 14 residues. Germline values: CDR1 SEHNR, CDR2 FQNEAQ (reference sequence). Unmatched junction bases numbered 16, after V lost 10 bases and J lost 13 bases.

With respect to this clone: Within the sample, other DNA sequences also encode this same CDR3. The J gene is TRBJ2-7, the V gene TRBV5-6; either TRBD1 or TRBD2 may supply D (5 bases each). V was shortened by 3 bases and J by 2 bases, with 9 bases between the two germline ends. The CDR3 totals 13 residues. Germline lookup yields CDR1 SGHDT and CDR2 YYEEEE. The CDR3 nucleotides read TGTGCCAGCAGCTGGGACCGTGCCTACGAGCAGTACTTC. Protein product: CASSWDRAYEQYF.

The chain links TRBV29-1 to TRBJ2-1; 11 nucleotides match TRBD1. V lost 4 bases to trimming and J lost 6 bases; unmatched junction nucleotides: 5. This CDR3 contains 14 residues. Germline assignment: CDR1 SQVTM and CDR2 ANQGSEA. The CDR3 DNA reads TGCAGCGTTGTAACCGGGACAGGGGGCAATGAGCAGTTCTTC. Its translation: CSVVTGTGGNEQFF.

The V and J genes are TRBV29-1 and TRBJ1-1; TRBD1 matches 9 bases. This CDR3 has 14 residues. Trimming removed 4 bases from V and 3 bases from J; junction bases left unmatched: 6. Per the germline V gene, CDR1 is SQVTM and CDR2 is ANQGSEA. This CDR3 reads CSVGGQGTYTEAFF. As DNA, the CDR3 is TGCAGCGTTGGGGGACAGGGAACTTACACTGAAGCTTTCTTT.

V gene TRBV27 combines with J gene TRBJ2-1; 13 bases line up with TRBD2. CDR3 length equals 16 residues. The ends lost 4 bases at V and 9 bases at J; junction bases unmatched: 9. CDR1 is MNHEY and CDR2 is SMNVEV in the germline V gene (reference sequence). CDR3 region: CASSSRTSGSSGEQFF. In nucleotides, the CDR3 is TGTGCCAGCAGTTCACGGACTAGCGGGAGCAGCGGTGAGCAGTTCTTC.

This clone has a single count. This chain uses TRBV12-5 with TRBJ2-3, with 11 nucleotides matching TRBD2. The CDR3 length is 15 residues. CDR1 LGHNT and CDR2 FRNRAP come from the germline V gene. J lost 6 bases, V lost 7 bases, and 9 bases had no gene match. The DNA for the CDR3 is TGTGCTAGTGTTTGGCTAGCGGGAGGACAGGATACGCAGTATTTT. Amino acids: CASVWLAGGQDTQYF.